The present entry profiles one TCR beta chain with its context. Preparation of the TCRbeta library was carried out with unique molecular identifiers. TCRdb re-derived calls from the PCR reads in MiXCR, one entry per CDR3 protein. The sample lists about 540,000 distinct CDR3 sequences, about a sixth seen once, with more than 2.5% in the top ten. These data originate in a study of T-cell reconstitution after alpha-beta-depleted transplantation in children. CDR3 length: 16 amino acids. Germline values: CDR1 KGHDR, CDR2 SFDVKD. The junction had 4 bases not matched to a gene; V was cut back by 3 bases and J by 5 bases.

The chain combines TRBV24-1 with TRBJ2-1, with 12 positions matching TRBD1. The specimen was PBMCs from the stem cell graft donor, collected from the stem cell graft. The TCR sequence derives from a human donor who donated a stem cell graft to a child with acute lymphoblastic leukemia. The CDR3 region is CATSDAGTGGHNEQFF. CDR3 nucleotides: TGTGCCACCAGTGATGCCGGGACAGGGGGCCACAATGAGCAGTTCTTC.